This TCR beta chain was profiled in a study of T cells in Graves' hyperthyroidism and ophthalmopathy. This clonotype has just a few counts. Amplified regions were TCR beta CDR3 sequences from RNA transcripts. A first-round RT-PCR of the TCR CDR3 used the HTBI primer set. MiXCR was run by TCRdb on the multiplex PCR reads, yielding one entry per CDR3 protein. This sample has a few hundred thousand distinct CDR3 sequences, with around 14% found just once. V lost 3 bases to trimming and J lost 0 bases; unmatched junction nucleotides: 7. The CDR3 covers 16 residues. Germline V CDR1 and CDR2: MGHRA, YSYEKL. The gene calls are TRBV4-1 and TRBJ1-1, with 7 bases identical to TRBD1. The sample consisted of blood. This TCR was recovered from a woman in her thirties with Graves' hyperthyroidism. CDR3: CASSHQGDAMNTEAFF. The CDR3 DNA reads as TGCGCCAGCAGCCATCAGGGGGACGCTATGAACACTGAAGCTTTCTTT.